This TCR beta chain emerged from a study of response to subunit inactivated influenza vaccine. Study outcomes and limitations: Authors suggested that a seasonal influenza vaccination recruits few new T cells each time.

With 6 bases removed from V and 1 base from J, the gap between germline ends came to 17 bases. The CDR3 totals 15 residues. CDR1 is SQVTM and CDR2 is ANQGSEA in the germline V gene. A single record per CDR3 protein comes from TCRdb applying MiXCR to the RT-PCR reads. The top ten hold approximately 12% of the sample, which has around 480,000 distinct CDR3 sequences, approximately 10% seen once. In its sample, this clonotype was seen many times. Its specificity is not known. The source was PBMCs from blood, collected about 40 days after vaccination. This receptor was taken from a man aged 50 to 59 who received an inactivated influenza vaccine. V gene TRBV29-1 combines with J gene TRBJ2-3; D could derive from TRBD1 or TRBD2 (6 bases each). CDR3 sequence: CSVGWGAWGTDTQYF. CDR3 coding DNA: TGCAGCGTGGGCTGGGGGGCATGGGGCACAGATACGCAGTATTTT.